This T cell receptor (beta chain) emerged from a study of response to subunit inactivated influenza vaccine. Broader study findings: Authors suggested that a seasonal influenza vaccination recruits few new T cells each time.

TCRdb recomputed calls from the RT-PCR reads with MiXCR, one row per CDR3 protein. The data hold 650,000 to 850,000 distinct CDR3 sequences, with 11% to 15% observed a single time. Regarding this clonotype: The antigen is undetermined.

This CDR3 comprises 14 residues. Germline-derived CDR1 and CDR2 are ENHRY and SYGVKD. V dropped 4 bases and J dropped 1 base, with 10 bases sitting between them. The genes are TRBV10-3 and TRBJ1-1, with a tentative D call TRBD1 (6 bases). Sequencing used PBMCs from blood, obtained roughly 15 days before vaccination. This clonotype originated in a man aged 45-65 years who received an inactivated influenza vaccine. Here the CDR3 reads CAISAVRGNTEAFF. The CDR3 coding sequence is TGTGCCATCAGTGCTGTCAGGGGGAACACTGAAGCTTTCTTT.